The clone carrying this T cell receptor (beta chain) was observed at least ten times. The sample is drawn from a study of T cell repertoires in cytomegalovirus infection. The CDR3 extends over 13 amino acids. V was trimmed by 7 bases and J by 5 bases, leaving 14 bases between them. MiXCR, applied by TCRdb to the reads, yields one record per CDR3 protein. The sample includes about 300,000 distinct CDR3 sequences, about 9.2% seen only once; the top ten take around 2.4%. This TCR was sampled from a human donor in good health (CMV status not recorded). Some clones in this sample may be carry-over from other donors' samples. The specimen sequenced was PBMCs. The chain is built from TRBV12-3 or TRBV12-4 and TRBJ1-2, with TRBD1 as a possible D gene (5 bases). CDR3 DNA sequence: TGTGCCAGCAATCAGGGCAGGACTTATGGCTACACCTTC. This sequence encodes CASNQGRTYGYTF.